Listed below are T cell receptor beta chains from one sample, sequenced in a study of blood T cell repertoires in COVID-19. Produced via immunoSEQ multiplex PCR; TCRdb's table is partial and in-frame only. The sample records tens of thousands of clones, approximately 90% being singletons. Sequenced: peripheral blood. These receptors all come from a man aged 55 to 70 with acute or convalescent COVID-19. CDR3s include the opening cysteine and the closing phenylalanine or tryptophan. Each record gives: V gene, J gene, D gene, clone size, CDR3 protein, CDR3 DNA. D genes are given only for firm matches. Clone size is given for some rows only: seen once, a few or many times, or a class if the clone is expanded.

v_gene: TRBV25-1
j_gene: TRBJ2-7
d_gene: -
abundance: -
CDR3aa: CASSEWRDGRYEQYF
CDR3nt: TGTGCCAGCAGTGAATGGAGGGACGGCCGCTACGAGCAGTACTTC

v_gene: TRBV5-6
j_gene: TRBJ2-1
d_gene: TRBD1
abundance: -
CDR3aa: CASSLGGGTGVDEQFF
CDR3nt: TGTGCCAGCAGCTTGGGTGGAGGGACAGGAGTGGATGAGCAGTTCTTC

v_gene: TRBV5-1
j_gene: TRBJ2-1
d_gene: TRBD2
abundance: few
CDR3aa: CASSKRTSGGNEQFF
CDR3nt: TGCGCCAGCAGCAAGAGGACTAGCGGGGGGAATGAGCAGTTCTTC

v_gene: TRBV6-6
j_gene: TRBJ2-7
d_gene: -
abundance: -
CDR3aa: CASSSGGRGSYEQYF
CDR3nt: TGTGCCAGCAGTAGTGGCGGTCGGGGCTCCTACGAGCAGTACTTC

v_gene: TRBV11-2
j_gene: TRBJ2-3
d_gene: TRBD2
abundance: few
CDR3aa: CASSREAGGPTDTQYF
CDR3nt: TGTGCCAGCTCCCGGGAGGCGGGGGGGCCCACAGATACGCAGTATTTT

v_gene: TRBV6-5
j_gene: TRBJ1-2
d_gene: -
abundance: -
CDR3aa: CASALTGNNYGYTF
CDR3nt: TGTGCCAGCGCCCTTACAGGGAATAACTATGGCTACACCTTC

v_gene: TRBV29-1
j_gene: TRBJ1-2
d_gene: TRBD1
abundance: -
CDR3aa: CSDRQGDGYTF
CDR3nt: TGCAGCGACCGTCAGGGGGATGGCTACACCTTC

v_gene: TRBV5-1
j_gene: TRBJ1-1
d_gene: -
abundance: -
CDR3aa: CASSPGQGRSRTEAFF
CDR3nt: TGCGCCAGCAGCCCCGGCCAGGGCCGGAGTCGCACTGAAGCTTTCTTT

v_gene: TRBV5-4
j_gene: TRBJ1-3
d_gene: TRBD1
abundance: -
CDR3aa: CASSPGTDKGNTIYF
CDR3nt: TGTGCCAGCAGCCCGGGGACAGATAAAGGAAACACCATATATTTT

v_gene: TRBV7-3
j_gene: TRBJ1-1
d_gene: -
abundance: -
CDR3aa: CATRRDMNTEAFF
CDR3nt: TGTGCCACCCGCAGGGACATGAACACTGAAGCTTTCTTT

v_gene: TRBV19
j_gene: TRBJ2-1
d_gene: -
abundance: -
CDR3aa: CASTPTRGAKSLNNEQFF
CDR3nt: TGTGCCAGTACCCCCACCCGGGGGGCAAAGTCCCTTAACAATGAGCAGTTCTTC

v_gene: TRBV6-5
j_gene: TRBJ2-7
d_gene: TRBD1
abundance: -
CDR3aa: CASSPRTGYYEQYF
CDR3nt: TGTGCCAGCAGTCCCCGGACAGGCTACTACGAGCAGTACTTC

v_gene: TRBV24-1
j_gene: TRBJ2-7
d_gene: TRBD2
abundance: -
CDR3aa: CATSGGTSGIYEQYF
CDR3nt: TGTGCCACCAGTGGGGGGACTAGCGGCATCTACGAGCAGTACTTC

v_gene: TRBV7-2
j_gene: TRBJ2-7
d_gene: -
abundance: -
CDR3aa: CASSLGQGVYEQYF
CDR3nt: TGTGCCAGCAGCTTAGGGCAGGGCGTCTACGAGCAGTACTTC

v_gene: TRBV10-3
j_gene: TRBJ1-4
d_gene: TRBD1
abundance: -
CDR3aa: CAISESMRQGNGALGLFF
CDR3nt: TGTGCCATCAGTGAGTCGATGAGACAGGGTAACGGGGCCCTGGGACTGTTTTTT

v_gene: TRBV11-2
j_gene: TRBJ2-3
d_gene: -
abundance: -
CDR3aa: CASSLGPYREDTQYF
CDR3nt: TGTGCCAGCAGCTTAGGGCCCTACAGGGAAGATACGCAGTATTTT

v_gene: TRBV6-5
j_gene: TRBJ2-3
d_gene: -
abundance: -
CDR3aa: CASSYSGYTQYF
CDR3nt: TGTGCCAGCAGTTACTCCGGTTATACGCAGTATTTT

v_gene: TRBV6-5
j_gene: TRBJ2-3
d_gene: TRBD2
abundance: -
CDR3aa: CASSSTSGRTDTQYF
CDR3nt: TGTGCCAGCTCCTCGACTAGCGGGCGCACAGATACGCAGTATTTT

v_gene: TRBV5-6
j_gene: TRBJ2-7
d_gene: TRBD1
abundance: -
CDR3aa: CASSRRGRIDRGQYF
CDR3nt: TGTGCCAGCAGCCGCAGGGGGCGTATCGACCGTGGGCAGTACTTC

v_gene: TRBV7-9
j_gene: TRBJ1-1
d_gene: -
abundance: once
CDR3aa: CAGGVQAEAFF
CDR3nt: TGTGCCGGGGGGGTTCAAGCTGAAGCTTTCTTT

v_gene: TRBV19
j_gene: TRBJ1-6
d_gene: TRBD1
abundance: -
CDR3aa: CASSKQGAPGSPLHF
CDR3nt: TGTGCCAGTAGTAAACAGGGGGCGCCTGGTTCACCCCTCCACTTT

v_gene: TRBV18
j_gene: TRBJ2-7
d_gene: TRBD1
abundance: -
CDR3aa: CASSPPGQGGPEPYEQYF
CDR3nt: TGTGCCAGCTCACCGCCGGGACAGGGAGGCCCGGAACCCTACGAGCAGTACTTC

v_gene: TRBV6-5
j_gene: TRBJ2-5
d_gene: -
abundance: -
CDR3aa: CASSWQGQLETQYF
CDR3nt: TGTGCCAGCAGTTGGCAGGGACAACTAGAGACCCAGTACTTC

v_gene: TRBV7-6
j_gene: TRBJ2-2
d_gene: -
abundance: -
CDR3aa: CASSLASEFTGELFF
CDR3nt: TGTGCCAGCAGCTTAGCGTCGGAGTTCACCGGGGAGCTGTTTTTT

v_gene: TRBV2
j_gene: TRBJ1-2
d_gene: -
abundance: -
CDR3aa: CASSEAGTNYGYTF
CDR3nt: TGTGCCAGCAGTGAGGCAGGGACTAACTATGGCTACACCTTC

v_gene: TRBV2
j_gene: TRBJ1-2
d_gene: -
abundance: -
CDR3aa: CASSEITSGPTAGYTF
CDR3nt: TGTGCCAGCAGTGAAATAACAAGTGGGCCCACCGCTGGCTACACCTTC

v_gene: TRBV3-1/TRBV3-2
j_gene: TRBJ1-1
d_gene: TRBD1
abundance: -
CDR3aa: CASSQDEWTGEAFF
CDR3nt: TGTGCCAGCAGCCAAGATGAGTGGACAGGGGAAGCTTTCTTT

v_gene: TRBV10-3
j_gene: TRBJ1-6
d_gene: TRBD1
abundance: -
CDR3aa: CAIKRTGGDSPLHF
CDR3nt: TGTGCCATCAAACGGACAGGGGGAGATTCACCCCTCCACTTT

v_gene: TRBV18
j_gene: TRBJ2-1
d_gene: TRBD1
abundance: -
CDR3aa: CASSPPTGQVHNEQFF
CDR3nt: TGTGCCAGCTCACCGCCTACGGGACAGGTACACAATGAGCAGTTCTTC

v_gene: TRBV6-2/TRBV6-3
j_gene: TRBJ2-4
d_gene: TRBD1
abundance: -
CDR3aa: CASSRQGDLAKNIQYF
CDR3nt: TGTGCCAGCAGCCGACAGGGGGATCTAGCCAAAAACATTCAGTACTTC